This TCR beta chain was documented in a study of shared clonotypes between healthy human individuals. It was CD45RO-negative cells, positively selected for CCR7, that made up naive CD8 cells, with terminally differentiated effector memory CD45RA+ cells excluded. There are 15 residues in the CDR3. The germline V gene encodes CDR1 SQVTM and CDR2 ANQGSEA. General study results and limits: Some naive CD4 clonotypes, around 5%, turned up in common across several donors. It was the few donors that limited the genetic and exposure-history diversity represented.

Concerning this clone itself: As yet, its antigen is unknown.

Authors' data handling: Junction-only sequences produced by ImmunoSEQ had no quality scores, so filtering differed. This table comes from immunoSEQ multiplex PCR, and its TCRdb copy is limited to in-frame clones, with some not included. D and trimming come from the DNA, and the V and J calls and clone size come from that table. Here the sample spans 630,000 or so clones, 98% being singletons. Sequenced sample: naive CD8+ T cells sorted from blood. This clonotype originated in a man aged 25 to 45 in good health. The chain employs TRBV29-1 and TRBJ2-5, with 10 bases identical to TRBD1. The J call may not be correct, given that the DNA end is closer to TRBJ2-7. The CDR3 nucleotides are TGCAGCGTTGGGGGCGTTCGGGACAGGGGCCACGAGCAGTACTTC. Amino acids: CSVGGVRDRGHEQYF.